This T cell receptor beta chain was recovered during a study of CD8 T cells in Susac syndrome. CDR1 and CDR2 (germline): MNHEY, SMNVEV (reference sequence). The CDR3 covers 15 residues. Each multiple sclerosis control was a treatment-naive patient with relapsing-remitting disease that was either stable or active. Bulk CD8+ and CD4+ cells came from magnetic negative isolation; CD8+ TEMRA by FACS. Turning to this clonotype: At one of its ends the junction is not consistent with the germline gene, which may arise from a read error.

Roughly 0.45 to 1 ug RNA was reverse transcribed with random hexamers. An immunoSEQ multiplex PCR amplified TCR beta CDR3 over 54 Vbeta and 13 Jbeta. TCRdb re-called the immunoSEQ multiplex PCR reads with MiXCR, one entry per CDR3 protein. The sample includes 200,000 to 250,000 distinct CDR3 sequences, approximately 92% of them seen just once. V and J are TRBV27 and TRBJ2-7; 13 bases agree with TRBD2. The receptor's source is a human donor with multiple sclerosis. Sequenced sample: CD4+ T cells from PBMCs. CDR3 DNA sequence: TGTGCCAGCAGCCGACTAGCGGGGGGTGACTACGGGCAGTACTTC. Translation gives CASSRLAGGDYGQYF.